The 19 T cell receptor beta chains in this list originate from one sample, sequenced in a study of T cell repertoires in cytomegalovirus infection (dated by TCRdb to between 2019 and 2020). Instrument used: Illumina HiSeq 1500. TCRdb reanalyzed the raw reads on its own, using fastp at Q25 for trimming and MiXCR for clone calling, and kept in-frame beta chains. Each CDR3 protein gets just one entry, which takes the most common genes and DNA from the rows behind it. This sample comprises approximately 250,000 distinct CDR3 sequences, around 6.6% of them detected only once. Less than 7.5% of the sample belongs to the ten largest clones. Sequencing was done on a sample of PBMCs. These receptors originate from a human donor in good health (CMV status not recorded). Some clones in this sample may be carry-over from other donors' samples.

The chain links TRBV5-1 to TRBJ2-7; TRBD1 matches at 12 bases. V was pared by 0 bases and J by 5 bases, with 3 bases of the junction left unmatched. CDR1 SGHRS and CDR2 YFSETQ come from the germline V gene. The length of the CDR3 is 15 residues. CDR3 DNA: TGCGCCAGCAGCTTGGCCCGGGACAGGGGGCACGAGCAGTACTTC. Translated: CASSLARDRGHEQYF.

Many counts were recorded for this clonotype. The CDR3 protein is CSVEDRGVKGAPGYGYTF. As DNA, the CDR3 is TGCAGCGTTGAAGATCGGGGCGTTAAGGGGGCGCCTGGCTATGGCTACACCTTC. The chain joins TRBV29-1 to TRBJ1-2; 7 nucleotides line up with TRBD1. The CDR3 is 18 residues long. CDR1 is SQVTM, CDR2 ANQGSEA, per germline. V lost 0 bases, J lost 4 bases, and 17 bases stayed unmatched.

The sample holds a few counts of this clonotype. This chain connects TRBV29-1 to TRBJ1-2, with D perhaps TRBD1 (6 bases). CDR1 SQVTM and CDR2 ANQGSEA come from the germline V gene. This CDR3 is built from 14 residues. V was clipped by 1 base and J by 6 bases, with 15 bases between them. The CDR3 nucleotides are TGCAGCGTTGAAGGGGACCACAGGGATCATGGCTACACCTTC. It codes for CSVEGDHRDHGYTF.

This clonotype was recorded many times. The chain recombines TRBV11-2 with TRBJ2-2; D unclear. The V gene's germline CDR1 is SGHAT and CDR2 FQNNGV. The CDR3 is made up of 15 amino acids. Trimming cost V 1 base and J 1 base, with 7 bases left between them. The CDR3 reads CASSLGARNTGELFF. The CDR3 DNA sequence: TGTGCCAGCAGCTTAGGGGCCAGGAACACCGGGGAGCTGTTTTTT.

V gene TRBV6-2 or TRBV6-3 combines with J gene TRBJ1-2, with a weak D call TRBD1 (6 bases). The length of the CDR3 is 16 residues. The germline V and J ends were trimmed by 2 bases and 4 bases, with 17 bases remaining between them. Per germline, CDR1 MNHEY and CDR2 SVGEGT. The CDR3 spells CASSYRQARNLYGYTF. CDR3 nucleotides: TGTGCCAGCAGTTACCGACAGGCCCGAAATCTCTATGGCTACACCTTC.

This clonotype was seen only a few times. The chain has TRBV20-1 and TRBJ1-2; D unclear. V was pared by 2 bases and J by 7 bases, with 11 bases between. The CDR3 length is 12 residues. Germline values: CDR1 DFQATT, CDR2 SNEGSKA (reference sequence). The CDR3 DNA follows: TGCAGTGCTAGACTCGGTGATGCTGGCTACACCTTC. It specifies CSARLGDAGYTF.

A few counts support this clonotype. This chain connects TRBV11-2 to TRBJ2-3; possibly TRBD2 for D (7 bases). There are 15 residues in the CDR3. CDR1 and CDR2 (germline): SGHAT, FQNNGV. Trimming took off 1 base at V and 4 bases at J, with 12 bases between the two ends. Written as DNA, the CDR3 is TGTGCCAGCAGCTTAGTTCGGGGGGCTGCAGATACGCAGTATTTT. Protein product: CASSLVRGAADTQYF.

This clonotype has at least ten counts. The genes are TRBV10-2 and TRBJ1-3; no clear D gene. This CDR3 spans 13 amino acids. Germline assignment: CDR1 WSHSY and CDR2 SAAADI. The germline V and J ends were trimmed by 3 bases and 4 bases, with 7 bases remaining between them. The CDR3 sequence is CASSEGLGNTIYF. For the CDR3, the DNA is TGCGCCAGCAGTGAAGGGCTCGGAAACACCATATATTTT.

This clonotype was observed many times. V gene TRBV19 combines with J gene TRBJ1-1, with D possibly being TRBD1 (5 bases). Germline assignment: CDR1 LNHDA and CDR2 SQIVND (reference sequence). The germline V and J ends were trimmed by 3 bases and 8 bases, with 10 bases remaining between them. The CDR3 runs to 12 residues. Here the CDR3 DNA reads TGTGCCAGTAGTATGGCGAGGGGCGAAGCTTTCTTT. This gives the protein CASSMARGEAFF. The full variable domain, its missing parts supplied by reference TRBV19 and TRBJ1-1, is DGGITQSPKYLFRKEGQNVTLSCEQNLNHDAMYWYRQDPGQGLRLIYYSQIVNDFQKGDIAEGYSVSREKKESFPLTVTSAQKNPTAFYLCASSMARGEAFFGQGTRLTVV.

This clonotype was counted at least ten times. This chain's CDR3 is CSARGTGVAKNIQYF. The CDR3 DNA sequence: TGCAGTGCTAGAGGGACAGGGGTGGCCAAAAACATTCAGTACTTC. This sequence joins TRBV20-1 and TRBJ2-4, with 9 bases aligning to TRBD1. CDR1 and CDR2 from the germline V gene are DFQATT and SNEGSKA (reference sequence). The CDR3 is made up of 15 amino acids. V was pared by 1 base and J by 1 base, with 2 bases of the junction left unmatched.

The chain links TRBV4-3 to TRBJ2-6, with D possibly matching TRBD1 (6 bases). Germline values: CDR1 LGHNA, CDR2 YSLEER. The CDR3 is 17 residues long. The V end was cut by 3 bases, the J end by 2 bases, with 14 bases between. The CDR3 DNA sequence: TGCGCCAGCAGCCAGAACACAGGGCTTCCTGGGGCCAACGTCCTGACTTTC. Translating it yields CASSQNTGLPGANVLTF.

This clonotype was seen a handful of times. The J gene is TRBJ2-1, the V gene TRBV4-3; possible D gene TRBD2, 5 bases. In germline, CDR1 is LGHNA, CDR2 YSLEER. V was pared by 1 base and J by 7 bases, with 11 bases between. This CDR3 is built from 14 residues. In DNA, the CDR3 is TGCGCCAGCAGCCAAGTAATCCGGGGAAATGAGCAGTTCTTC. The encoded protein is CASSQVIRGNEQFF.

This clonotype was observed at least ten times. The chain recombines TRBV4-3 with TRBJ1-2; possible D gene TRBD1, 6 bases. V dropped 5 bases and J dropped 6 bases, with 19 bases sitting between them. Germline CDR1 is LGHNA and CDR2 is YSLEER. The CDR3 has 15 amino acids. The CDR3 bases are TGCGCCAGCAGCAATGTGGGGGGCAGGATCAATGGCTACACCTTC. Translating it yields CASSNVGGRINGYTF.

This clonotype has a count of ten or more. The rearrangement uses TRBV7-8 and TRBJ1-1, with a weak D call TRBD1 (5 bases). Trimming took off 1 base at V and 0 bases at J, with 9 bases between the two ends. Germline V lookup: CDR1 SGHVS, CDR2 FQNEAQ. This CDR3 contains 15 residues. The CDR3 loop reads CASSLGGVLNTEAFF. DNA for the CDR3: TGTGCCAGCAGCTTAGGGGGGGTATTGAACACTGAAGCTTTCTTT.

This clonotype was seen many times. The chain employs TRBV7-9 and TRBJ2-7, with D uncertain. The CDR3 contains 14 residues. The germline V gene has CDR1 SEHNR and CDR2 FQNEAQ (reference sequence). V gave up 2 bases and J gave up 0 bases, with 8 bases separating them. The CDR3 protein is CASSLSGVSYEQYF. DNA of the CDR3: TGTGCCAGCAGCTTATCAGGAGTCTCCTACGAGCAGTACTTC.

The genes are TRBV5-1 and TRBJ2-1; TRBD2 matches 12 bases. CDR3 size: 15 residues. Looked up from germline, CDR1 is SGHRS and CDR2 is YFSETQ. After removal of 5 bases from V and 5 bases from J, the junction contained 5 bases not matched to a gene. CDR3 residues: CASRPGLAGNNEQFF. DNA of the CDR3: TGCGCCAGCAGGCCCGGACTAGCGGGGAACAATGAGCAGTTCTTC.

This clonotype came up many times. The CDR3 is CASSSDSLVNTEAFF. The DNA of the CDR3 is TGTGCCAGCAGCTCGGACTCCCTTGTGAACACTGAAGCTTTCTTT. V and J are TRBV7-9 and TRBJ1-1; D not resolved. Germline loops: CDR1 SEHNR, CDR2 FQNEAQ (reference sequence). The CDR3 runs 15 residues. V lost 4 bases and J lost 0, with 12 bases in between.

This clonotype occurred a few times. This sequence joins TRBV10-3 and TRBJ1-5; D not certain. The CDR3 runs 15 residues. Between the trimmed V and J ends, which lost 5 bases and 9 bases, there was a span of 20 bases. Germline CDR1 and CDR2: ENHRY and SYGVKD. The CDR3, as DNA: TGTGCCATCAGTTCTGAACATGAGTTGAAGTGGCCCCAGCATTTT. This sequence encodes CAISSEHELKWPQHF.

This chain joins TRBV7-2 and TRBJ1-2; 10 bases line up with TRBD1. Losses at the gene ends were 6 bases for V and 4 bases for J; bases not matched to a gene: 5. Germline lookup yields CDR1 SGHTA and CDR2 FQGNSA. This CDR3 spans 14 amino acids. CDR3 sequence: CASRRTGGRYGYTF. The CDR3, as DNA: TGTGCCAGCAGGCGGACAGGGGGTCGCTATGGCTACACCTTC.